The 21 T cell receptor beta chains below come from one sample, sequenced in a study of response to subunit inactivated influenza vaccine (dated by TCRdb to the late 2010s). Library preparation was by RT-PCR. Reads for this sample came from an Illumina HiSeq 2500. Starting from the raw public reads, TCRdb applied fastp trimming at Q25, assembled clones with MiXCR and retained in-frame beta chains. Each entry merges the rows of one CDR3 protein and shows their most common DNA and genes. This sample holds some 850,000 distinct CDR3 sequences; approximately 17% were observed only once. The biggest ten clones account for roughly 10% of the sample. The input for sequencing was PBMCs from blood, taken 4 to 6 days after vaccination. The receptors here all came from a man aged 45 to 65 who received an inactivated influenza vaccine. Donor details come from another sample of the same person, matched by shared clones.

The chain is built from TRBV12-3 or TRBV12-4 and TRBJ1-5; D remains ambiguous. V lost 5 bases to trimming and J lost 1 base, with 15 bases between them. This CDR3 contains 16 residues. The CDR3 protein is CASSPSPDGSNQPQHF. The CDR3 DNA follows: TGTGCCAGCAGTCCCTCCCCGGACGGAAGCAATCAGCCCCAGCATTTT.

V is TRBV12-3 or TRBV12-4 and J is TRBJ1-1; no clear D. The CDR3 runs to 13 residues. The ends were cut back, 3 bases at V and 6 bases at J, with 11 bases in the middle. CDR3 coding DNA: TGTGCCAGCAGTTTCGGGGATGTTGCTGAAGCTTTCTTT. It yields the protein CASSFGDVAEAFF.

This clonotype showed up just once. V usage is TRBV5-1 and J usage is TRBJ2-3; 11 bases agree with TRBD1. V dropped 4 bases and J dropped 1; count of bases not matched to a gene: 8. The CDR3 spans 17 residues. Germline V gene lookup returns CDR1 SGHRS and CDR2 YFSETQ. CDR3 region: CASSPGTGGLRTDTQYF. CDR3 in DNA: TGCGCCAGCAGCCCAGGGACAGGGGGGTTACGCACAGATACGCAGTATTTT.

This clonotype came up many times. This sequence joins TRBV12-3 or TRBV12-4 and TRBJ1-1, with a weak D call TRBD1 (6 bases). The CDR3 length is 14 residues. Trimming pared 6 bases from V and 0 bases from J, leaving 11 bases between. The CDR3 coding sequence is TGTGCCAGCAGCTTCGGACAGTTGAACACTGAAGCTTTCTTT. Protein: CASSFGQLNTEAFF.

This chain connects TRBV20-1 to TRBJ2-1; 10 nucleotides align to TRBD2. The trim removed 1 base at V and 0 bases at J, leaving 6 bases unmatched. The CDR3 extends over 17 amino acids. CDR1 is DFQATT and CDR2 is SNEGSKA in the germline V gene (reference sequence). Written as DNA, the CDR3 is TGCAGTGCTAGAGGCCGGACTAGCGGTCCCTCCTACAATGAGCAGTTCTTC. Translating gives CSARGRTSGPSYNEQFF.

CDR3 protein: CSAVLETQYF. For the CDR3, the DNA is TGCAGTGCTGTTCTGGAGACCCAGTACTTC. The chain employs TRBV20-1 and TRBJ2-5; D unclear. Trimming removed 5 bases from V and 5 bases from J, with 6 bases in between. The CDR3 length is 10 residues. Germline V CDR1 and CDR2: DFQATT, SNEGSKA (reference sequence).

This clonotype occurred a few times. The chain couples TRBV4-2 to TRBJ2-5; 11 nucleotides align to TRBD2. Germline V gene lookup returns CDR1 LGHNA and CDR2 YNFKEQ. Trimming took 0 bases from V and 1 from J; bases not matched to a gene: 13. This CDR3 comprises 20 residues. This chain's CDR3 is CASSQELGASGGTLQETQYF. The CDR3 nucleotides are TGTGCCAGCAGCCAAGAGTTAGGGGCTAGCGGGGGGACCCTCCAAGAGACCCAGTACTTC.

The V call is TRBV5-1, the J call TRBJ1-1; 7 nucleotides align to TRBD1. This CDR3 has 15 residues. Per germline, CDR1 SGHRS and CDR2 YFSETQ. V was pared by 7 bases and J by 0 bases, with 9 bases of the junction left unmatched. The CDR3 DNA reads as TGCGCCAGCCGGGAACCAGGGGGGATGAACACTGAAGCTTTCTTT. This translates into CASREPGGMNTEAFF.

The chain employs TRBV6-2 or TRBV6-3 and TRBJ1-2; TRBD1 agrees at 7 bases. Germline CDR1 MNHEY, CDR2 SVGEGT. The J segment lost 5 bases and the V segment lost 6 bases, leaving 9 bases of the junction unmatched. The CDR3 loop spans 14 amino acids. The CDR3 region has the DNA TGTGCCAGCAGCCCAGGACAGGTCAGATATGGCTACACCTTC. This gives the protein CASSPGQVRYGYTF.

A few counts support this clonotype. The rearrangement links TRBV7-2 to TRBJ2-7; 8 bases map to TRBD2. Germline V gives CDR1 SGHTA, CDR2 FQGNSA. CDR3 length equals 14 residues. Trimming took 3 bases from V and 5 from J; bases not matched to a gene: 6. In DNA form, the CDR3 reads TGTGCCAGCAGCTTGAGCCCCGGGAGGGACGAGCAGTACTTC. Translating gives CASSLSPGRDEQYF.

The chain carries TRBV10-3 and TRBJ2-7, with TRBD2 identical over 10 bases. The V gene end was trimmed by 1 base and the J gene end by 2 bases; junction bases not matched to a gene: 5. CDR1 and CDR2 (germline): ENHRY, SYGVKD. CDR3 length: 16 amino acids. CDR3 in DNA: TGTGCCATCAGTGAGTTCGGGACTAGCGTAACCTACGAGCAGTACTTC. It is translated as CAISEFGTSVTYEQYF.

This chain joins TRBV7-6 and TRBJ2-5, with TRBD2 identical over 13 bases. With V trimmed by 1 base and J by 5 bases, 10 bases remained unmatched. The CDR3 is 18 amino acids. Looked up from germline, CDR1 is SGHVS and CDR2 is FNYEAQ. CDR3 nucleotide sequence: TGTGCCAGCAGCTTAGTTTCACTAGCGGGGGGGCCTCGTGAGACCCAGTACTTC. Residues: CASSLVSLAGGPRETQYF.

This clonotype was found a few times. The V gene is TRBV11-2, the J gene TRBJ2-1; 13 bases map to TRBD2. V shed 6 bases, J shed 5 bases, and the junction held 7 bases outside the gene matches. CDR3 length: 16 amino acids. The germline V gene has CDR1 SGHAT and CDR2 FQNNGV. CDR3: CASRKLAGGVHNEQFF. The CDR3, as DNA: TGTGCCAGCAGAAAACTAGCGGGGGGGGTTCACAATGAGCAGTTCTTC.

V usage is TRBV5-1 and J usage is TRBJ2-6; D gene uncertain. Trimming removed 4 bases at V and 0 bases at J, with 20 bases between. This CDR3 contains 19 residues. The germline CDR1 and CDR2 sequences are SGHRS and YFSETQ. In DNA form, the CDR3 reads TGCGCCAGCAGCCGCCGACAAGGGCGTCTTATCTCTGGGGCCAACGTCCTGACTTTC. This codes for CASSRRQGRLISGANVLTF.

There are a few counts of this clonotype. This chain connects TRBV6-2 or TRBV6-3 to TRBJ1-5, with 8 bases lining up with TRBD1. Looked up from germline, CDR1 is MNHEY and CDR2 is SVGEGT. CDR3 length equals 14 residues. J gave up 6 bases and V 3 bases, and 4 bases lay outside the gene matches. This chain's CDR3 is CASSYGQGGQPQHF. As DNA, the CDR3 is TGTGCCAGCAGTTATGGACAGGGCGGTCAGCCCCAGCATTTT.

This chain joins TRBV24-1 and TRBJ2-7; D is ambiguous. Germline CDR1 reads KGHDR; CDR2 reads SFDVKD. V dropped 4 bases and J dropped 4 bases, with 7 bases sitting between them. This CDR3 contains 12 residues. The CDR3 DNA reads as TGTGCCACCAGTGAGACTGATTACGAGCAGTACTTC. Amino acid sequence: CATSETDYEQYF.

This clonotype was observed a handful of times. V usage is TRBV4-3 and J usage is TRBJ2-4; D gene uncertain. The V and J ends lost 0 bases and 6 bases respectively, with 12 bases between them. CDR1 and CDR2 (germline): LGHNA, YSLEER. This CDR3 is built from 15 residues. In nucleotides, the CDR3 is TGCGCCAGCAGCCAAGATAACTACCACCCAAACATTCAGTACTTC. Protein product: CASSQDNYHPNIQYF.

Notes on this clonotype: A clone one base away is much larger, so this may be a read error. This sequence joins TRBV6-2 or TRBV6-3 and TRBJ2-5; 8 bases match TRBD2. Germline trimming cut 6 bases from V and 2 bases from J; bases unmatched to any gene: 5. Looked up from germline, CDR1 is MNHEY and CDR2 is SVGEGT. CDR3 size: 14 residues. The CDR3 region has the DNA TGTGCCAGCAGACCGACTAGCGTTCAAGAGACCCAGTACTTC. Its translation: CASRPTSVQETQYF.

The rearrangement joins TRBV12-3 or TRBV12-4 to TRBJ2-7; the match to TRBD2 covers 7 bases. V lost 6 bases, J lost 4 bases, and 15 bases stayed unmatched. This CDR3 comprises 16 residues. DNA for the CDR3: TGTGCCAGCAGCCAAAACGCGCCGGGACTAACTTACGAGCAGTACTTC. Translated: CASSQNAPGLTYEQYF.

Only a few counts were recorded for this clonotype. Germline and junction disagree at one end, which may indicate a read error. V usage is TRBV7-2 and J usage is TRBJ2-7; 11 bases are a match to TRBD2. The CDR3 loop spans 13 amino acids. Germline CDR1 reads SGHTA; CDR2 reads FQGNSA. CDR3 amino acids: CASSLAVGLADAF. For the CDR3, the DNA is TGTGCCAGCAGCTTAGCGGTGGGACTAGCGGACGCCTTC.

CDR3 sequence reads: CASSRPAGTGSPLHF. The CDR3 bases are TGTGCCAGCAGCCGGCCGGCGGGTACGGGATCACCCCTCCACTTT. The rearrangement links TRBV5-5 to TRBJ1-6; D is uncertain. CDR1 is SGHKS, CDR2 YYEKEE, per germline (reference sequence). Trimming took 4 bases from V and 10 from J, leaving 18 bases between them. The CDR3 length is 15 residues.